Presented here are 25 T cell receptor beta chains from one specimen sequenced in a study of cytomegalovirus exposure and HLA in healthy donors. The PCR ran on 60 Vbeta and 13 Jbeta primers. Using immunoSEQ multiplex PCR, the repertoire was profiled, and TCRdb retains in-frame clones only, with some absent. The table includes about 150,000 clones, roughly 70% detected once. The sequenced material came from PBMCs. These receptors were collected from a middle-aged woman in good health and CMV-seronegative.

The chain combines TRBV6-5 with TRBJ2-7; tentatively, D is TRBD1 (6 bases). The ends were cut back, 5 bases at V and 4 bases at J, with 15 bases in the middle. This CDR3 has 14 amino acids. From germline, CDR1 is MNHEY and CDR2 SVGAGI. This chain's CDR3 is CASSEHTGRYEQYF. In DNA, the CDR3 is TGTGCCAGCAGTGAACACACAGGGCGGTACGAGCAGTACTTC.

The gene calls are TRBV6-1 and TRBJ1-1; D call uncertain. Between the trimmed V and J ends, which lost 2 bases and 0 bases, there was a span of 13 bases. CDR1 is MNHNS and CDR2 is SASEGT in the germline V gene. There are 16 residues in the CDR3. In DNA, the CDR3 is TGTGCCAGCAGTGAAAGCCCGGTTCGTATGAACACTGAAGCTTTCTTT. Its translation is CASSESPVRMNTEAFF.

The V and J genes are TRBV6-1 and TRBJ2-7; D gene ambiguous. CDR3 length: 13 amino acids. Germline V lookup: CDR1 MNHNS, CDR2 SASEGT. Trimming removed 4 bases at V and 2 bases at J, with 9 bases between. The CDR3 region is CASSGTVPYEQYF. The CDR3 coding sequence is TGTGCCAGCAGTGGAACGGTTCCCTACGAGCAGTACTTC.

This chain connects TRBV5-1 to TRBJ2-5; 7 bases map to TRBD1. The V segment lost 4 bases and the J segment 2 bases; nucleotides outside the gene matches: 5. Germline values: CDR1 SGHRS, CDR2 YFSETQ. The CDR3 spans 14 residues. The CDR3 region is CASSPGQDQETQYF. The CDR3 nucleotides are TGCGCCAGCAGCCCCGGACAGGATCAAGAGACCCAGTACTTC.

Only one count was recorded for this clone. The DNA of the CDR3 is TGTGCCAGCAGCTGGACTAGCGGGGGGTTTTACAATGAGCAGTTCTTC. Its protein product is CASSWTSGGFYNEQFF. The rearrangement links TRBV11-2 to TRBJ2-1; the match to TRBD2 covers 14 bases. Per germline, CDR1 SGHAT and CDR2 FQNNGV. This CDR3 has 16 residues. V gave up 4 bases and J gave up 4 bases; unmatched junction bases: 3.

As concerns this clone: At the DNA level, this CDR3 is encoded by other sequences in the same sample as well. The V gene is TRBV27, the J gene TRBJ1-2, with TRBD1 as a possible D gene (6 bases). The CDR3 sequence is 13 residues long. Germline-derived CDR1 and CDR2 are MNHEY and SMNVEV (reference sequence). The V end lost 3 bases, the J end lost 5 bases, and 10 bases lay between the germline ends. CDR3 protein: CASSLSRGYGYTF. CDR3 nucleotides: TGTGCCAGCAGTTTGTCCAGGGGTTATGGCTACACCTTC.

Regarding this clone: Sequence at one end of the junction differs from germline and may be a read error. This chain joins TRBV10-1 and TRBJ2-7; TRBD1 aligns across 7 bases. CDR1 is WNHNN and CDR2 is SYGVQD in the germline V gene (reference sequence). The CDR3 spans 14 residues. This CDR3 is CASSESRGQGFVHF. DNA of the CDR3: TGCGCCAGCAGTGAGTCAAGGGGGCAGGGTTTCGTTCACTTC.

The chain couples TRBV28 to TRBJ2-7; TRBD1 matches at 9 bases. The V gene's germline CDR1 is MDHEN and CDR2 SYDVKM. The J segment lost 4 bases and the V segment lost 5 bases, leaving 15 bases of the junction unmatched. The CDR3 runs 17 residues. CDR3 coding DNA: TGTGCCAGCAGTGTACAACTTTGGGACAGGGCTGGTTACGAGCAGTACTTC. Protein: CASSVQLWDRAGYEQYF.

This clone was recorded a few times. This sequence joins TRBV2 and TRBJ1-6; D call uncertain. Trimming removed 3 bases at V and 5 bases at J, with 8 bases between. The CDR3 length is 14 residues. CDR1 is SNHLY, CDR2 FYNNEI, per germline. The CDR3 spells CASSEAGDNSPLHF. The CDR3 bases are TGTGCCAGCAGTGAGGCAGGTGATAATTCACCCCTCCACTTT.

The genes are TRBV7-9 and TRBJ2-7, with 11 bases lining up with TRBD2. This CDR3 comprises 16 residues. V was pared by 1 base and J by 0 bases, with 2 bases of the junction left unmatched. The V gene's germline CDR1 is SEHNR and CDR2 FQNEAQ (reference sequence). The CDR3 DNA follows: TGTGCCAGCAGCTTAGGGGGACTAGCGGTCTCCTACGAGCAGTACTTC. Residues: CASSLGGLAVSYEQYF. The whole variable domain, filled in from reference TRBV7-9 and TRBJ2-7, reads DTGVSQNPRHKITKRGQNVTFRCDPISEHNRLYWYRQTLGQGPEFLTYFQNEAQLEKSRLLSDRFSAERPKGSFSTLEIQRTEQGDSAMYLCASSLGGLAVSYEQYFGPGTRLTVT.

This clone was found once. The chain is built from TRBV28 and TRBJ1-1, with 7 bases lining up with TRBD1. Trimming took 7 bases from V and 1 from J; bases not matched to a gene: 6. CDR3 length equals 14 residues. Germline assignment: CDR1 MDHEN and CDR2 SYDVKM. DNA of the CDR3: TGTGCCAGCACCCGGGACAGCGGGAACACTGAAGCTTTCTTT. It is translated as CASTRDSGNTEAFF.

This clone has only a few counts. The chain links TRBV5-5 to TRBJ1-3; the D gene is possibly TRBD1 (5 bases). The CDR3 loop spans 19 amino acids. Germline CDR1 and CDR2: SGHKS and YYEKEE (reference sequence). V lost 1 base, J lost 0 bases, and 20 bases lay in between. The CDR3 loop is CASSLMLRDSFSSGNTIYF. CDR3 nucleotide sequence: TGTGCCAGCAGCTTGATGTTACGAGACAGCTTTAGCTCTGGAAACACCATATATTTT. Filled out from reference TRBV5-5 and TRBJ1-3, the complete variable domain reads DAGVTQSPTHLIKTRGQQVTLRCSPISGHKSVSWYQQVLGQGPQFIFQYYEKEERGRGNFPDRFSARQFPNYSSELNVNALLLGDSALYLCASSLMLRDSFSSGNTIYFGEGSWLTVV.

The gene calls are TRBV5-1 and TRBJ1-1; TRBD1 agrees at 7 bases. CDR3 size: 17 residues. Unmatched junction bases numbered 13, after V lost 4 bases and J lost 1 base. Germline-derived CDR1 and CDR2 are SGHRS and YFSETQ. The CDR3 here is CASSHTVSGTANTEAFF. The CDR3 nucleotides read TGCGCCAGCAGCCACACCGTCTCGGGGACAGCGAACACTGAAGCTTTCTTT.

The chain joins TRBV14 to TRBJ2-1; 14 bases are a match to TRBD2. V shed 4 bases, J shed 3 bases, and the junction held 14 bases outside the gene matches. The CDR3 runs 20 residues. Per the germline V gene, CDR1 is SGHDN and CDR2 is FVKESK. The CDR3 reads CASSPAGLAGDIINYNEQFF. CDR3 DNA: TGTGCCAGCAGCCCCGCGGGACTAGCGGGAGACATCATTAACTACAATGAGCAGTTCTTC. Supplemented by reference TRBV14 and TRBJ2-1, the full variable domain reads EAGVTQFPSHSVIEKGQTVTLRCDPISGHDNLYWYRRVMGKEIKFLLHFVKESKQDESGMPNNRFLAERTGGTYSTLKVQPAELEDSGVYFCASSPAGLAGDIINYNEQFFGPGTRLTVL.

V usage is TRBV2 and J usage is TRBJ2-5; 12 positions agree with TRBD2. Germline loops: CDR1 SNHLY, CDR2 FYNNEI. Trimming at V came to 8 bases and at J to 5 bases, leaving 3 bases not matched to a gene. The CDR3 has 13 residues. The CDR3 DNA is TGTGCCAGCGGACTAGCGGGGATGGAGACCCAGTACTTC. This encodes CASGLAGMETQYF.

The chain employs TRBV6-5 and TRBJ1-1, with a weak D call TRBD1 (6 bases). Looked up from germline, CDR1 is MNHEY and CDR2 is SVGAGI. The CDR3 extends over 15 amino acids. The V end lost 6 bases, the J end lost 4 bases, and 18 bases lay between the germline ends. The CDR3 spells CASRGGPGEVTEAFF. The CDR3 DNA follows: TGTGCCAGCAGGGGGGGGCCGGGGGAGGTCACTGAAGCTTTCTTT.

The rearrangement uses TRBV18 and TRBJ1-3; D perhaps matches TRBD1 (6 bases). V shed 2 bases and J shed 4 bases, with 12 bases lying between them. The length of the CDR3 is 15 residues. Per the germline V gene, CDR1 is KGHSH and CDR2 is LQKENI. The DNA for the CDR3 is TGTGCCAGCTCACCAACGCCGGGACAAGGAAACACCATATATTTT. Encoded protein: CASSPTPGQGNTIYF.

The CDR3 sequence: CASSYWDISNQPQHF. The DNA of the CDR3 is TGTGCCAGCAGTTACTGGGACATTTCCAATCAGCCCCAGCATTTT. The gene calls are TRBV6-5 and TRBJ1-5; D perhaps matches TRBD1 (6 bases). V was trimmed by 1 base and J by 3 bases, leaving 10 bases between them. This CDR3 contains 15 residues. CDR1 is MNHEY, CDR2 SVGAGI, per germline.

The rearrangement uses TRBV19 and TRBJ2-1; 10 positions match TRBD2. The CDR3 runs to 14 residues. V trimming: 4 bases; J trimming: 9 bases; junction bases outside the gene matches: 6. CDR1 and CDR2 from the germline V gene are LNHDA and SQIVND (reference sequence). The CDR3 bases are TGTGCCAGTAGTAGAGGACTAGCGGTGGTTGAGCAGTTCTTC. Translated, it gives CASSRGLAVVEQFF.

The rearrangement joins TRBV5-4 to TRBJ1-2, with D tentatively TRBD1 (5 bases). CDR3 length: 14 amino acids. Germline CDR1 SGHNT, CDR2 YYREEE (reference sequence). V lost 1 base, J lost 4 bases, and 11 bases lay in between. The CDR3 loop is CASSLFQGSYGYTF. The CDR3 nucleotides read TGTGCCAGCAGCTTGTTTCAGGGATCCTATGGCTACACCTTC. Full variable domain (rest looked up from reference TRBV5-4 and TRBJ1-2): ETGVTQSPTHLIKTRGQQVTLRCSSQSGHNTVSWYQQALGQGPQFIFQYYREEENGRGNFPPRFSGLQFPNYSSELNVNALELDDSALYLCASSLFQGSYGYTFGSGTRLTVV.

A few counts support this clone. This chain connects TRBV11-3 to TRBJ1-3, with 10 bases lining up with TRBD1. With V trimmed by 4 bases and J by 6 bases, 3 bases remained unmatched. The CDR3 is made up of 14 amino acids. In germline, CDR1 is SGHNT, CDR2 YENEEA. CDR3 coding DNA: TGTGCCAGCAGCTCGGACAGGGGGGAAAACACCATATATTTT. This translates into CASSSDRGENTIYF.

J is TRBJ1-6 and V is TRBV6-1, with 11 bases aligning to TRBD1. The CDR3 spans 17 residues. V was clipped by 4 bases and J by 7 bases; unmatched bases: 9. The germline CDR1 and CDR2 sequences are MNHNS and SASEGT. CDR3 bases: TGTGCCAGCAGTGGGTCTCCGGGACAGGGGGGGAATTCACCCCTCCACTTT. Encoded protein: CASSGSPGQGGNSPLHF.

This clone was detected only once. V usage is TRBV4-1 and J usage is TRBJ2-3, with 7 bases identical to TRBD1. V lost 4 bases and J lost 7; bases outside the gene matches: 5. The CDR3 consists of 13 residues. Germline V gene sequence: CDR1 MGHRA, CDR2 YSYEKL. CDR3 sequence: CASSRDSENTQYF. CDR3 sequence (DNA): TGCGCCAGCAGCCGGGACAGTGAAAATACGCAGTATTTT.

V is TRBV5-1 and J is TRBJ2-7, with D possibly TRBD1 on 6 matching bases. Trimming removed 0 bases from V and 4 bases from J, with 11 bases in between. In germline, CDR1 is SGHRS, CDR2 YFSETQ. The CDR3 runs 14 residues. CDR3 in amino acids: CASSLDREEYEQYF. CDR3 DNA sequence: TGCGCCAGCAGCTTGGACAGGGAAGAGTACGAGCAGTACTTC. Drawing the rest from reference TRBV5-1 and TRBJ2-7, the complete variable domain is KAGVTQTPRYLIKTRGQQVTLSCSPISGHRSVSWYQQTPGQGLQFLFEYFSETQRNKGNFPGRFSGRQFSNSRSEMNVSTLELGDSALYLCASSLDREEYEQYFGPGTRLTVT.

This clone appeared a single time. The gene calls are TRBV5-4 and TRBJ2-7; the match to TRBD1 covers 8 bases. J gave up 2 bases and V 3 bases, and 7 bases lay outside the gene matches. Germline CDR1 and CDR2: SGHNT and YYREEE (reference sequence). The length of the CDR3 is 15 residues. The CDR3, as DNA: TGTGCCAGCAGCTCCGCTCAGGGACAGGCCTACGAGCAGTACTTC. As protein: CASSSAQGQAYEQYF.